The 14 T cell receptor beta chains below all came from one sample that was sequenced in a study of Tregs in tolerant kidney transplant recipients. The table came from immunoSEQ multiplex PCR; TCRdb's copy has only in-frame clones and leaves some out. The sample has about 240,000 clones, about 86% seen once. The source material was CD4+ T cells from blood. Source of these receptors: a human donor in good health.

This clone was detected a few times. The J gene is TRBJ2-7, the V gene TRBV10-3; 7 positions agree with TRBD1. CDR1 is ENHRY, CDR2 SYGVKD, per germline. CDR3 length equals 12 residues. The ends lost 6 bases at V and 3 bases at J; junction bases unmatched: 2. DNA of the CDR3: TGTGCCATCAGCGACAGGGACTACGAGCAGTACTTC. It translates to CAISDRDYEQYF.

The chain joins TRBV2 to TRBJ2-7; TRBD1 is a possible D gene (6 bases). Trimming took 5 bases from V and 2 from J, leaving 22 bases between them. Per germline, CDR1 SNHLY and CDR2 FYNNEI. The CDR3 sequence is 17 residues long. The CDR3 here is CASSSTGMGFSAYEQYF. The CDR3 coding sequence is TGTGCCAGCAGTTCCACAGGGATGGGATTTAGCGCCTACGAGCAGTACTTC.

CDR3 region: CASSPATGGYGYTF. The CDR3, as DNA: TGTGCCAGCAGTCCGGCGACAGGGGGCTATGGCTACACCTTC. The chain has TRBV27 and TRBJ1-2, with 9 bases that match TRBD1. This CDR3 region has 14 residues. J gave up 4 bases and V 5 bases, and 5 bases lay outside the gene matches. From germline, CDR1 is MNHEY and CDR2 SMNVEV (reference sequence).

Only one count was recorded for this clone. This rearrangement joins TRBV6-5 to TRBJ2-3; D is possibly TRBD2 (6 bases). The germline V gene encodes CDR1 MNHEY and CDR2 SVGAGI. Trimming cost V 3 bases and J 6 bases, with 16 bases left between them. CDR3 length equals 15 residues. The CDR3 sequence: CASSYDHLGGDTQYF. CDR3 sequence (DNA): TGTGCCAGCAGTTATGACCACCTGGGAGGTGATACGCAGTATTTT.

V gene TRBV5-1 combines with J gene TRBJ2-3, with TRBD2 identical over 7 bases. The V segment lost 1 base and the J segment 6 bases; nucleotides outside the gene matches: 11. In germline, CDR1 is SGHRS, CDR2 YFSETQ. This CDR3 is 16 amino acids long. This chain's CDR3 is CASSLMAGVREDTQYF. CDR3 bases: TGCGCCAGCAGCTTGATGGCGGGGGTTCGTGAGGATACGCAGTATTTT.

The V gene is TRBV7-3, the J gene TRBJ1-1, with TRBD1 as a possible D gene (5 bases). Trimming left V 6 bases short and J 0 bases short, with 11 bases between. The CDR3 has 14 residues. Germline values: CDR1 SGHTA, CDR2 FQGTGA. The DNA for the CDR3 is TGTGCCAGCAGTTTCGGGGGACTGAACACTGAAGCTTTCTTT. It translates to CASSFGGLNTEAFF.

The chain uses TRBV7-9 and TRBJ2-5; tentatively, D is TRBD1 or TRBD2 (6 bases each). The CDR3 has 16 residues. The V and J ends lost 1 base and 2 bases respectively, with 14 bases between them. The germline gives CDR1 SEHNR, CDR2 FQNEAQ (reference sequence). CDR3 in amino acids: CASSLEGGVRQETQYF. In nucleotides, the CDR3 is TGTGCCAGCAGCTTAGAGGGGGGAGTACGGCAAGAGACCCAGTACTTC.

CDR3 in amino acids: CASSMRDEAFF. The DNA for the CDR3 is TGTGCCAGTAGTATGCGTGACGAAGCTTTCTTT. The chain uses TRBV19 and TRBJ1-1; D call uncertain. The V and J ends lost 3 bases and 8 bases respectively, with 7 bases between them. The CDR3 extends over 11 amino acids. CDR1 and CDR2 from the germline V gene are LNHDA and SQIVND (reference sequence). Full variable domain (rest looked up from reference TRBV19 and TRBJ1-1): DGGITQSPKYLFRKEGQNVTLSCEQNLNHDAMYWYRQDPGQGLRLIYYSQIVNDFQKGDIAEGYSVSREKKESFPLTVTSAQKNPTAFYLCASSMRDEAFFGQGTRLTVV.

This clone was recorded a few times. The chain carries TRBV5-4 and TRBJ2-5, with TRBD1 as a possible D gene (5 bases). Per germline, CDR1 SGHNT and CDR2 YYREEE (reference sequence). The CDR3 runs 16 residues. V shed 1 base and J shed 5 bases, with 18 bases lying between them. As DNA, the CDR3 is TGTGCCAGCAGCTTGCAAATTGCGGCCAGGGATGAGACCCAGTACTTC. Its translation: CASSLQIAARDETQYF.

In DNA form, the CDR3 reads TGTGCCAGCAGTGAACCTCCTGCCAACGTCCTGACTTTC. Encoded protein: CASSEPPANVLTF. The rearrangement uses TRBV6-5 and TRBJ2-6; D remains ambiguous. V was shortened by 5 bases and J by 7 bases, with 9 bases between the two germline ends. Germline assignment: CDR1 MNHEY and CDR2 SVGAGI. The CDR3 totals 13 residues.

The chain links TRBV4-1 to TRBJ2-2, with 12 positions matching TRBD2. The germline gives CDR1 MGHRA, CDR2 YSYEKL. The J segment lost 6 bases and the V segment lost 4 bases, leaving 3 bases of the junction unmatched. The length of the CDR3 is 15 residues. The CDR3: CASSRGLAGSGELFF. In nucleotides, the CDR3 is TGCGCCAGCAGCCGAGGACTAGCGGGGTCCGGGGAGCTGTTTTTT.

This chain links TRBV2 with TRBJ2-2, with D hard to call. The CDR3 contains 12 residues. Germline-derived CDR1 and CDR2 are SNHLY and FYNNEI. V lost 9 bases to trimming and J lost 6 bases, with 11 bases between them. CDR3: CARGNFAGELFF. The CDR3, as DNA: TGTGCCAGAGGGAATTTTGCCGGGGAGCTGTTTTTT.

The J gene is TRBJ2-6, the V gene TRBV5-1; a weak D match, TRBD1 (5 bases). The CDR3 contains 19 residues. From germline, CDR1 is SGHRS and CDR2 YFSETQ. V was cut by 0 bases and J by 0 bases, with 16 bases left in between. The CDR3 region is CASSLAEHRPLSGANVLTF. The CDR3 DNA is TGCGCCAGCAGCTTGGCCGAACACAGGCCCCTCTCTGGGGCCAACGTCCTGACTTTC. The entire variable domain, with the rest obtained from reference TRBV5-1 and TRBJ2-6, is as follows: KAGVTQTPRYLIKTRGQQVTLSCSPISGHRSVSWYQQTPGQGLQFLFEYFSETQRNKGNFPGRFSGRQFSNSRSEMNVSTLELGDSALYLCASSLAEHRPLSGANVLTFGAGSRLTVL.

This chain uses TRBV12-5 with TRBJ1-4, with D possibly being TRBD1 (5 bases). CDR3 length: 18 residues. Germline-derived CDR1 and CDR2 are LGHNT and FRNRAP. V gave up 5 bases and J gave up 3 bases, with 22 bases separating them. CDR3 sequence (DNA): TGTGCTAGTGGTCCCTCTGGGGGGACGTGGGGATCTAATGAAAAACTGTTTTTT. This encodes CASGPSGGTWGSNEKLFF.